Each of the 18 T cell receptor beta chains below was sequenced from the same sample in a study of blood T cell repertoires in COVID-19. Sequenced by immunoSEQ multiplex PCR; TCRdb stores in-frame clones only, minus some. The data hold 140,000 to 150,000 clones, with approximately 80% observed a single time. The sample consisted of peripheral blood. Source of these receptors: a man aged 55 to 70 with active or convalescent COVID-19.

This clone was seen more than once but under ten times. The V call is TRBV4-3, the J call TRBJ1-6; D is possibly TRBD1 (6 bases). CDR3 length equals 14 residues. Trimming took 1 base from V and 7 from J, leaving 8 bases between them. Germline V gene sequence: CDR1 LGHNA, CDR2 YSLEER. This CDR3 is CASSQAGTNSPLHF. CDR3 coding DNA: TGCGCCAGCAGCCAAGCCGGGACAAATTCACCCCTCCACTTT.

This clone has just a few counts. The V and J genes are TRBV9 and TRBJ2-5, with D perhaps matching TRBD2 (7 bases). The CDR3 loop spans 15 amino acids. V was pared by 4 bases and J by 5 bases, with 18 bases between. CDR1 is SGDLS, CDR2 YYNGEE, per germline. The CDR3 region has the DNA TGTGCCAGCAGCCCGAGGCTAGGGGGGGCGGAGACCCAGTACTTC. This codes for CASSPRLGGAETQYF.

The genes are TRBV21-1 and TRBJ2-7; the table gives TRBD1 as D, unverified against the DNA. TRBV21-1 is designated a pseudogene. The length of the CDR3 is 20 residues. Here the CDR3 reads CASSIWTGTGGFLSSYEQYV. CDR3 nucleotides: TGTGCCAGCAGCATCTGGACCGGGACAGGGGGCTTCCTAAGCTCCTACGAGCAGTACGTC.

The V call is TRBV7-8, the J call TRBJ1-1; D possibly corresponds to TRBD1 (6 bases). CDR1 is SGHVS and CDR2 is FQNEAQ in the germline V gene. CDR3 length: 17 residues. Trimming left V 1 base short and J 4 bases short, with 19 bases between. The CDR3 region is CASSLDTGRQVTTEAFF. CDR3 coding DNA: TGTGCCAGCAGCTTAGACACGGGTCGACAGGTCACCACTGAAGCTTTCTTT.

V and J are TRBV29-1 and TRBJ1-2; 8 nucleotides match TRBD1. CDR1 is SQVTM and CDR2 is ANQGSEA in the germline V gene. J was trimmed by 3 bases and V by 7 bases; bases with no gene match: 10. There are 14 residues in the CDR3. This CDR3 is CSARHGQGDYGYTF. CDR3 sequence (DNA): TGCAGCGCTAGGCATGGACAGGGTGACTATGGCTACACCTTC.

The chain employs TRBV5-6 and TRBJ2-7; 12 bases map to TRBD2. CDR1 and CDR2 from the germline V gene are SGHDT and YYEEEE. The CDR3 is 15 residues long. The ends lost 4 bases at V and 5 bases at J; junction bases unmatched: 7. The CDR3 region is CASSPRSSGRDEQYV. The CDR3 nucleotides are TGTGCCAGCAGCCCTAGGTCTAGCGGGAGGGACGAGCAGTACGTC.

This chain uses TRBV28 with TRBJ1-2; 7 bases fit TRBD1. The trim removed 1 base at V and 10 bases at J, leaving 21 bases unmatched. The CDR3 covers 18 residues. The germline V gene has CDR1 MDHEN and CDR2 SYDVKM. CDR3 residues: CASSLSPGTDDLRPVYTF. The CDR3 nucleotides are TGTGCCAGCAGTTTATCACCCGGGACAGACGACTTAAGGCCGGTCTACACCTTC.

In this sample, this clone turned up once. The chain is built from TRBV3-1 (or the pseudogene TRBV3-2) and TRBJ2-5, with 9 bases that match TRBD2. V shed 3 bases, J shed 5 bases, and the junction held 4 bases outside the gene matches. CDR3 length: 14 residues. Germline assignment: CDR1 LGHDT and CDR2 YNNKEL (reference sequence). The CDR3 spells CASSQVSGRETQYF. Written as DNA, the CDR3 is TGTGCCAGCAGCCAGGTCAGCGGGAGGGAGACCCAGTACTTC.

This clone has a handful of counts. This chain uses TRBV6-5 with TRBJ1-6; D might be TRBD1 (6 bases). Trimming removed 5 bases from V and 10 bases from J, with 18 bases in between. CDR1 MNHEY and CDR2 SVGAGI come from the germline V gene. The CDR3 runs to 15 residues. CDR3 region: CASSRLQGVESPLHF. DNA for the CDR3: TGTGCCAGCAGTCGCTTACAGGGTGTGGAATCACCCCTCCACTTT.

This clone was seen more than once but under ten times. The chain couples TRBV2 to TRBJ1-2, with 7 nucleotides matching TRBD1. After removal of 8 bases from V and 2 bases from J, the junction contained 11 bases not matched to a gene. Per the germline V gene, CDR1 is SNHLY and CDR2 is FYNNEI. The CDR3 is 15 amino acids. The CDR3 sequence: CASPPRQGSNYGYTF. The CDR3 nucleotides are TGTGCCAGCCCCCCTAGACAGGGTTCCAACTATGGCTACACCTTC.

There are many counts of this clone. The chain uses TRBV6-1 and TRBJ1-1; D unclear. Germline-derived CDR1 and CDR2 are MNHNS and SASEGT. Trimming shortened V by 1 base and J by 0 bases, and 9 bases separated the two germline ends. This CDR3 is 15 amino acids long. CDR3 in DNA: TGTGCCAGCAGTGAAGGCGGGGAACTGAACACTGAAGCTTTCTTT. Amino acid sequence: CASSEGGELNTEAFF.

V gene TRBV5-6 combines with J gene TRBJ2-3, with D perhaps matching TRBD1 (5 bases). V lost 2 bases to trimming and J lost 1 base, with 14 bases between them. The CDR3 length is 16 residues. Germline CDR1 is SGHDT and CDR2 is YYEEEE. The CDR3: CASSFFKGSGTDTQYF. In DNA, the CDR3 is TGTGCCAGCAGCTTTTTCAAGGGGTCTGGCACAGATACGCAGTATTTT.

V is TRBV18 and J is TRBJ1-6; 7 bases are shared with TRBD1. Germline lookup yields CDR1 KGHSH and CDR2 LQKENI. The CDR3 is 14 amino acids. The trim removed 5 bases at V and 7 bases at J, leaving 5 bases unmatched. CDR3 amino acids: CASSAGQSNSPLHF. For the CDR3, the DNA is TGTGCCAGCTCAGCGGGACAGTCCAATTCACCCCTCCACTTT.

The V gene is TRBV30, the J gene TRBJ2-1; D unresolved. The CDR3 runs to 15 residues. Trimming stripped 2 bases from V and 10 bases from J, with 21 bases between. Germline V gene sequence: CDR1 GTSNPN, CDR2 SVGIG (reference sequence). In nucleotides, the CDR3 is TGTGCCTGGAGTACCCCCCCTGCCGCTTCTCGGGAGCAGTTCTTC. It yields the protein CAWSTPPAASREQFF.

This chain uses TRBV7-2 with TRBJ2-4; 9 nucleotides line up with TRBD2. From germline, CDR1 is SGHTA and CDR2 FQGNSA. The CDR3 covers 18 residues. V shed 1 base, J shed 8 bases, and the junction held 15 bases outside the gene matches. CDR3 amino acids: CASSLVLSGLAGLDIQYF. CDR3 DNA: TGTGCCAGCAGCTTAGTGTTAAGTGGCCTAGCGGGATTGGACATTCAGTACTTC.

The gene calls are TRBV19 and TRBJ2-5; weak D call: TRBD1 (6 bases). The CDR3 is made up of 14 amino acids. Trimming shortened V by 3 bases and J by 4 bases, and 12 bases separated the two germline ends. Germline CDR1 LNHDA, CDR2 SQIVND (reference sequence). CDR3 in DNA: TGTGCCAGTAGTATTGCCGGCAGGGGAGAGACCCAGTACTTC. Translation gives CASSIAGRGETQYF.

The genes are TRBV10-3 and TRBJ1-5; TRBD1 matches at 7 bases. The germline V gene has CDR1 ENHRY and CDR2 SYGVKD. The V gene end was trimmed by 3 bases and the J gene end by 4 bases; junction bases not matched to a gene: 6. The CDR3 runs to 15 residues. In nucleotides, the CDR3 is TGTGCCATCAGTGATAGTGGGGACAGAAATCAGCCCCAGCATTTT. Translation: CAISDSGDRNQPQHF.

The rearrangement uses TRBV5-1 and TRBJ1-6; D not resolved. Germline lookup yields CDR1 SGHRS and CDR2 YFSETQ. This CDR3 comprises 13 residues. V dropped 4 bases and J dropped 10 bases, with 12 bases sitting between them. CDR3 nucleotides: TGCGCCAGCAGCGTTAACAGCGGATCACCCCTCCACTTT. Its translation: CASSVNSGSPLHF.